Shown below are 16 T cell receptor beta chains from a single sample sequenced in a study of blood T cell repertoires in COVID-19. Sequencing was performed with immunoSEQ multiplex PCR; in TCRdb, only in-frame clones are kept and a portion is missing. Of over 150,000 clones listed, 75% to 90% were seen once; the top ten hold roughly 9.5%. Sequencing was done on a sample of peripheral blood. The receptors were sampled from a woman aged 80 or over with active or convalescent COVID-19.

The CDR3 DNA reads as TGTGCCAGCAGCCCCCAGGGGGCCTCTGGAAACACCATATATTTT. Translating it yields CASSPQGASGNTIYF. The chain carries TRBV7-2 and TRBJ1-3, with 8 nucleotides matching TRBD1. CDR3 length: 15 residues. The germline V gene has CDR1 SGHTA and CDR2 FQGNSA. Trimming took 5 bases from V and 0 from J; bases not matched to a gene: 3.

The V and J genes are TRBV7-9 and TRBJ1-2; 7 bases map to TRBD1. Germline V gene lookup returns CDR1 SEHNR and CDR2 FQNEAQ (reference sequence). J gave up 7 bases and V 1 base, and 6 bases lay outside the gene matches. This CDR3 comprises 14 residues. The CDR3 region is CASSLEGAPSGYTF. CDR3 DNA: TGTGCCAGCAGCTTAGAGGGGGCGCCATCTGGCTACACCTTC.

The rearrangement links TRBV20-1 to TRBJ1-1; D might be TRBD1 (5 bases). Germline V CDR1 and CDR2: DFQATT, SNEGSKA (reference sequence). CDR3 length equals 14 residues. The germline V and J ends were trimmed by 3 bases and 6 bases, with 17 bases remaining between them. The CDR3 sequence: CSASWEGLNSEAFF. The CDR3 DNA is TGCAGTGCTAGTTGGGAGGGGTTAAATTCTGAAGCTTTCTTT.

CDR3 sequence reads: CASSLGTDNEKLFF. CDR3 in DNA: TGTGCCAGCAGCCTCGGGACAGATAATGAAAAACTGTTTTTT. This chain joins TRBV3-1 (or the pseudogene TRBV3-2) and TRBJ1-4, with 7 bases matching TRBD1. Germline V lookup: CDR1 LGHDT, CDR2 YNNKEL (reference sequence). The CDR3 extends over 14 amino acids. The V and J ends lost 4 bases and 4 bases, in that order; junction bases with no gene match: 3.

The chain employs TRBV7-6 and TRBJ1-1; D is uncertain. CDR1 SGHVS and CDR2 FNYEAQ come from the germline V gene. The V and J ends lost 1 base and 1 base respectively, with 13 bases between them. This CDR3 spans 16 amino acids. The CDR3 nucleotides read TGTGCCAGCAGCTTAGTTCTCGTCAGTACGAACACTGAAGCTTTCTTT. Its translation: CASSLVLVSTNTEAFF.

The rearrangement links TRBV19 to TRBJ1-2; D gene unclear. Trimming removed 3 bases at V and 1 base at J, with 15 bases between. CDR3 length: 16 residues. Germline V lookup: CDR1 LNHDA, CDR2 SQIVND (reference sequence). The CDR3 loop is CASSMSGRENNYGYTF. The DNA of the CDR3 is TGTGCCAGTAGTATGTCCGGACGGGAAAATAACTATGGCTACACCTTC.

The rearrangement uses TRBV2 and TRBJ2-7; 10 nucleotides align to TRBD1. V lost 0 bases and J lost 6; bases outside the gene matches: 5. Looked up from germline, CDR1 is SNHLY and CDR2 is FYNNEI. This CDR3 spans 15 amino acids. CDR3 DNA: TGTGCCAGCAGTGAAGCTCGACAGGGGGCATCCGAGCAGTACTTC. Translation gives CASSEARQGASEQYF.

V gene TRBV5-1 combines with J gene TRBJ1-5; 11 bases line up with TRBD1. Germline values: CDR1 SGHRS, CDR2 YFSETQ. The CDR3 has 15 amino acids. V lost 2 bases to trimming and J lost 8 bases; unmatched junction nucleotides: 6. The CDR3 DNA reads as TGCGCCAGCAGCTTTTCCGGGACAGGGGGAGAGCCCCAGCATTTT. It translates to CASSFSGTGGEPQHF.

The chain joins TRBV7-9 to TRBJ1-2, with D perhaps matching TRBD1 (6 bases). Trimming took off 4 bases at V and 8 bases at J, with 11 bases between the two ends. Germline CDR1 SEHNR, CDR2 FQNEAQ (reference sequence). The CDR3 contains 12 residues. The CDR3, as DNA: TGTGCCAGCAGCTATACAGGGACAGGCTACACCTTC. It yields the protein CASSYTGTGYTF.

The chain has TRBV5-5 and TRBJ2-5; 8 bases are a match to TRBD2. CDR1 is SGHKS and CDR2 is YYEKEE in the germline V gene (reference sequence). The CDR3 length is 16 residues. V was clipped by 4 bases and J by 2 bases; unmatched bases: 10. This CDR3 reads CASSTRAGARQETQYF. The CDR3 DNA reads TGTGCCAGCAGCACGCGAGCGGGGGCCCGTCAAGAGACCCAGTACTTC.

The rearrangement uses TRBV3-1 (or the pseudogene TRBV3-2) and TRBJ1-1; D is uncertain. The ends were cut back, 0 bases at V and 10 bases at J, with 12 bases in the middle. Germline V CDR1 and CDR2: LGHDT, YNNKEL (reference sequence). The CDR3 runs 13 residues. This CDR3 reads CASSQERPRGAFF. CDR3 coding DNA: TGTGCCAGCAGCCAAGAGCGACCGAGAGGAGCTTTCTTT.

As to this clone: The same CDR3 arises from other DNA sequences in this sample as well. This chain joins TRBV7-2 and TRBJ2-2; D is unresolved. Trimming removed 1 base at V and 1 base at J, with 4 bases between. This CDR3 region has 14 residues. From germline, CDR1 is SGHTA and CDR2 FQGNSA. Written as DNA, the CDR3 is TGTGCCAGCAGCTTAGGGCAGAACACCGGGGAGCTGTTTTTT. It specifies CASSLGQNTGELFF.

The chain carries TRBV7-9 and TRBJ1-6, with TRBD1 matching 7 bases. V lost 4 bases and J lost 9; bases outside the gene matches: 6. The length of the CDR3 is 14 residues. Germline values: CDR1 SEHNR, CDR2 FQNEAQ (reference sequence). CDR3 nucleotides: TGTGCCAGCAGCTCCAGACAGGGCAGTTCACCCCTCCACTTT. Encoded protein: CASSSRQGSSPLHF.

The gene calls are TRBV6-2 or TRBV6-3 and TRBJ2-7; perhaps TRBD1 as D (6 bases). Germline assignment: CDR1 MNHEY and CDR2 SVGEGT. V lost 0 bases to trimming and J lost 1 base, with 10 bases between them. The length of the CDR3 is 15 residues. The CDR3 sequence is CASSYSRDTSYEQYF. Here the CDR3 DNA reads TGTGCCAGCAGTTACTCGAGGGACACTTCCTACGAGCAGTACTTC.

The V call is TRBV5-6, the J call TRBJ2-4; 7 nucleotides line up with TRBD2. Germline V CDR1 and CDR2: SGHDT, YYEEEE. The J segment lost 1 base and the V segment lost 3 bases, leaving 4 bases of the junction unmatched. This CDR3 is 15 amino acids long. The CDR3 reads CASSSWGGAKNIQYF. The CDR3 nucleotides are TGTGCCAGCAGCTCCTGGGGAGGGGCCAAAAACATTCAGTACTTC.

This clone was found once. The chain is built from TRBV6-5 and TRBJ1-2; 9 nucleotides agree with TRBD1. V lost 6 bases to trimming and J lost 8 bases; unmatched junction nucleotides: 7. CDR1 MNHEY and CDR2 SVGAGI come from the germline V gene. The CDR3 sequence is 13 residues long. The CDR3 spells CASSSLTGGGYTF. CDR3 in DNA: TGTGCCAGCAGCTCACTGACAGGGGGAGGCTACACCTTC.